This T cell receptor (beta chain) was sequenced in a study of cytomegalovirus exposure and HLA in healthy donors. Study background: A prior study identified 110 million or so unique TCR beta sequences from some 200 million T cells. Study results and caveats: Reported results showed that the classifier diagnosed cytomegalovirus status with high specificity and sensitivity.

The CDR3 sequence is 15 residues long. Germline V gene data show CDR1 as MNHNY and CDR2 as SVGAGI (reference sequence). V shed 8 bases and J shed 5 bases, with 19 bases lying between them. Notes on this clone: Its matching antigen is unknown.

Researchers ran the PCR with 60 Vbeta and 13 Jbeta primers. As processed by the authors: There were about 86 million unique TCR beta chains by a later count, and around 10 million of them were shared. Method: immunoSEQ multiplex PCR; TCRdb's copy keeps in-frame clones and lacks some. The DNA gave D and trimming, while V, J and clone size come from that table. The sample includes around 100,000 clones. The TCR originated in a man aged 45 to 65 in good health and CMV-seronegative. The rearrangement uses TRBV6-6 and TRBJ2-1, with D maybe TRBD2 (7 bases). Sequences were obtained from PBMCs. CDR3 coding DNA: TGTGCCAGCTATCGGGGGGACATCCGAAACAATGAGCAGTTCTTC. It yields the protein CASYRGDIRNNEQFF.